What follows are 10 T cell receptor beta chains derived from one specimen sequenced in a study of beta chain features in type 1 diabetes (dated by TCRdb to 2017 to 2018). The protocol used for the library was the immunoSEQ multiplex PCR assay. All of the isolated RNA was reverse transcribed with the High Capacity cDNA Reverse Transcription Kit, so expressed TCRB transcripts were sequenced. This immuneACCESS table, as held by TCRdb, lists in-frame sequences with V and J called but not all clones. Of the missing ones, under half trace to an unresolved V gene in checked studies; the others have no known cause. Present in this sample are roughly 400,000 clones, over 13% of which were seen just once. The top ten clonotypes cover 0.019% of the sample. Sequencing was performed on naive CD4+ T cells from blood. The cell subset or site label, read with the paper, signifies: true naive CD4+ T cells. All receptors derive from a young woman in good health.

This clone came up a few times. This chain uses TRBV30 with TRBJ2-7, with 9 bases matching TRBD2. This CDR3 is built from 15 residues. Germline CDR1 GTSNPN, CDR2 SVGIG (reference sequence). Trimming took 3 bases from V and 3 from J; bases not matched to a gene: 9. CDR3 DNA: TGTGCCTGGAGAAGGTCCGGGACTAGCATCTACGAGCAGTACTTC. Protein sequence: CAWRRSGTSIYEQYF.

In its sample, this clone was seen a few times. The chain couples TRBV30 to TRBJ2-1, with D uncertain. Looked up from germline, CDR1 is GTSNPN and CDR2 is SVGIG (reference sequence). Trimming took off 7 bases at V and 3 bases at J, with 19 bases between the two ends. The CDR3 contains 15 residues. The CDR3 coding sequence is TGTGCCTCTACTCCATACTCGCTACTCTACAATGAGCAGTTCTTC. It yields the protein CASTPYSLLYNEQFF.

The genes are TRBV7-9 and TRBJ2-2; possibly TRBD1 for D (5 bases). Germline values: CDR1 SEHNR, CDR2 FQNEAQ (reference sequence). With 5 bases removed from V and 6 bases from J, the gap between germline ends came to 7 bases. The CDR3 is 12 amino acids. Written as DNA, the CDR3 is TGTGCCAGCAGCGAACAGGCCGGGGAGCTGTTTTTT. It translates to CASSEQAGELFF.

This rearrangement joins TRBV5-4 to TRBJ2-1; TRBD2 agrees at 9 bases. Germline CDR1 is SGHNT and CDR2 is YYREEE (reference sequence). This CDR3 is built from 14 residues. V trimming: 2 bases; J trimming: 4 bases; junction bases outside the gene matches: 1. The CDR3 is CASSFTSGYNEQFF. For the CDR3, the DNA is TGTGCCAGCAGCTTCACTAGCGGGTACAATGAGCAGTTCTTC.

This sequence joins TRBV5-6 and TRBJ2-3; D is possibly TRBD2 (6 bases). The germline V and J ends were trimmed by 5 bases and 0 bases, with 10 bases remaining between them. The CDR3 has 14 residues. CDR1 is SGHDT, CDR2 YYEEEE, per germline. The CDR3 loop is CASRRLASTDTQYF. The CDR3 region has the DNA TGTGCCAGCAGGCGGCTAGCGAGCACAGATACGCAGTATTTT. Full variable domain (missing parts from reference TRBV5-6 and TRBJ2-3): DAGVTQSPTHLIKTRGQQVTLRCSPKSGHDTVSWYQQALGQGPQFIFQYYEEEERQRGNFPDRFSGHQFPNYSSELNVNALLLGDSALYLCASRRLASTDTQYFGPGTRLTVL.

V is TRBV18 and J is TRBJ1-1, with D unclear. CDR3 length equals 13 residues. V was trimmed by 5 bases and J by 1 base, leaving 8 bases between them. Germline loops: CDR1 KGHSH, CDR2 LQKENI. The CDR3 sequence is CASSSSRNTEAFF. In DNA, the CDR3 is TGTGCCAGCTCATCGTCCAGGAACACTGAAGCTTTCTTT.

Only a few counts were recorded for this clone. This sequence joins TRBV5-1 and TRBJ2-3; 10 bases are a match to TRBD2. V lost 4 bases, J lost 0 bases, and 5 bases stayed unmatched. The CDR3 consists of 16 residues. Germline CDR1 and CDR2: SGHRS and YFSETQ. CDR3 residues: CASSTTSGFSTDTQYF. In DNA form, the CDR3 reads TGCGCCAGCAGCACGACTAGCGGGTTTAGCACAGATACGCAGTATTTT.

This clone was counted between two and nine times. The rearrangement links TRBV30 to TRBJ1-1, with D possibly being TRBD1 (5 bases). CDR1 and CDR2 from the germline V gene are GTSNPN and SVGIG (reference sequence). CDR3 length: 14 amino acids. Trimming left V 3 bases short and J 1 base short, with 12 bases between. CDR3 sequence (DNA): TGTGCCTGGAGAGGTGGGGCCAGGAACACTGAAGCTTTCTTT. This sequence encodes CAWRGGARNTEAFF.

The V gene is TRBV30, the J gene TRBJ2-5; tentatively, D is TRBD1 (5 bases). V was clipped by 2 bases and J by 4 bases, with 11 bases between them. In germline, CDR1 is GTSNPN, CDR2 SVGIG (reference sequence). The CDR3 has 13 residues. The CDR3 nucleotides are TGTGCCTGGAGTTTACAGGTGGCAGAGACCCAGTACTTC. It yields the protein CAWSLQVAETQYF. Using reference TRBV30 and TRBJ2-5 for the parts outside the CDR3, the full variable domain is SQTIHQWPATLVQPVGSPLSLECTVEGTSNPNLYWYRQAAGRGLQLLFYSVGIGQISSEVPQNLSASRPQDRQFILSSKKLLLSDSGFYLCAWSLQVAETQYFGPGTRLLVL.

In this sample, this clone turned up a few times. This chain's CDR3 is CASSFLDGAYEQYF. The CDR3 coding sequence is TGTGCCAGCAGCTTCCTAGACGGGGCCTACGAGCAGTACTTC. This rearrangement joins TRBV11-1 to TRBJ2-7, with D tentatively TRBD2 (5 bases). The CDR3 is 14 residues long. The germline V and J ends were trimmed by 3 bases and 2 bases, with 11 bases remaining between them. Germline CDR1 and CDR2: SGHAT and FQDESV (reference sequence).